This T cell receptor (beta chain) was captured by sequencing in a study of PD-L1 blockade in urothelial cancer. Study as a whole: A median of approximately 140,000 T cells was found in the blood samples.

CDR3 length: 15 amino acids. The ends lost 4 bases at V and 4 bases at J; junction bases unmatched: 4. Germline loops: CDR1 MNHEY, CDR2 SMNVEV (reference sequence). Measured with immunoSEQ multiplex PCR; TCRdb has only the in-frame clones, and not every one. The sample has roughly 67,000 clones; approximately 83% are singletons. Noted time point: pretreatment peripheral blood. The material sequenced was PBMCs, taken around atezolizumab (anti-PD-L1) treatment. The receptor's source is a man aged 55 to 70 with urothelial cancer. The chain combines TRBV27 with TRBJ1-4, with TRBD1 identical over 9 bases. CDR3 nucleotides: TGTGCCAGCAGTTCACAGGGGGCGGGTAATGAAAAACTGTTTTTT. Translated: CASSSQGAGNEKLFF.